This TCR beta chain was observed in a study of blood T cell repertoires in COVID-19. The CDR3 loop spans 14 amino acids. With 5 bases removed from V and 1 base from J, the gap between germline ends came to 11 bases. Germline V gene data show CDR1 as ENHRY and CDR2 as SYGVKD. In the authors' methods: Estimation of nucleated cell counts relied on the amplification of reference gene primers. Some clones are missing from TCRdb's copy, which holds only in-frame ones; the method was immunoSEQ multiplex PCR. That table gives V, J and clone size, and the DNA gave D and trimming. The top ten hold roughly 10% of the sample, which has over 250,000 clones, around nine tenths seen once. Seattle enrolled patients during active infection and tracked them longitudinally.

The sequencing sample was made of peripheral blood. The V gene is TRBV10-3, the J gene TRBJ1-1; weak D call: TRBD1 (5 bases). The receptor was isolated from a woman in her 70s with COVID-19, enrolled during active disease. The CDR3 sequence is CAISSQETNTEAFF. In DNA form, the CDR3 reads TGTGCCATCAGTTCACAGGAGACGAACACTGAAGCTTTCTTT.